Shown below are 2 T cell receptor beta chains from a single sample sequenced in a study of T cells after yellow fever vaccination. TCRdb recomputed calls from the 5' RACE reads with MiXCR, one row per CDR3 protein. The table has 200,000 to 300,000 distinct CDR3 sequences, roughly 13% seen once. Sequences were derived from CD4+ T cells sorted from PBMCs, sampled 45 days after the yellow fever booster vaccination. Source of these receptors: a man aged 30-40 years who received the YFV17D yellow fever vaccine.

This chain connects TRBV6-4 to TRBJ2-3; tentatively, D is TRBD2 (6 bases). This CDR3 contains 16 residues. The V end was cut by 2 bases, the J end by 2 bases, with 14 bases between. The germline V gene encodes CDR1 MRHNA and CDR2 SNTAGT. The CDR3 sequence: CASSDPPGGDTDTQYF. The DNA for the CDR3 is TGTGCCAGCAGTGACCCACCTGGAGGGGACACAGATACGCAGTATTTT.

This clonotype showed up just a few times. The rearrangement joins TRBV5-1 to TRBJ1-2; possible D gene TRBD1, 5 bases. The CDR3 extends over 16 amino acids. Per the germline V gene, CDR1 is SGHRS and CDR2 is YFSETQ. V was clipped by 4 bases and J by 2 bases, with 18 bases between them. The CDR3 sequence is CASSPVAGPLNYGYTF. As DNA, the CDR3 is TGCGCCAGCAGCCCAGTCGCAGGGCCCTTAAACTATGGCTACACCTTC.